The text below deals with one T cell receptor (beta chain). Extracted RNA was reverse transcribed, and the resulting cDNA served as sequencing template. Assay used: immunoSEQ multiplex PCR; TCRdb lists only in-frame clones, some missing. The sample includes about 160,000 clones, roughly 65% of them seen just once. The data stem from a study of CD8+ T cells in alopecia areata. Treatment in this sample: oral pan-JAK inhibitor, 5-10 mg twice daily. The CDR3 totals 14 residues. The germline V gene has CDR1 LNHNV and CDR2 YYDKDF (reference sequence). With 1 base removed from V and 5 bases from J, the gap between germline ends came to 8 bases.

Sequenced material: CD4+ T cells sorted from blood, taken at week 4, from a patient treated with tofacitinib. The J gene is TRBJ2-2, the V gene TRBV15; no reliable D call. This clonotype was sampled from a human donor with alopecia areata. The CDR3 DNA follows: TGTGCCACCAGCAGAGTGGTTGAAACCGGGGAGCTGTTTTTT. Protein: CATSRVVETGELFF.